The 3 T cell receptor beta chains given below trace back to one sample, sequenced in a study of graft-versus-host responses after intestinal transplantation. These receptors have no identified antigens. TCRdb keeps only in-frame clones here, not all; method: immunoSEQ multiplex PCR. The sample shows tens of thousands of clones, roughly 87% of them seen only once. The sample here was unstimulated CD8+ T cells sorted from spleen or lymph node cells, taken before intestinal transplant. Source of these receptors: a human donor who received an intestinal transplant.

This chain joins TRBV19 and TRBJ1-1; D perhaps matches TRBD1 (6 bases). Trimming removed 7 bases from V and 1 base from J, with 16 bases in between. The CDR3 has 15 residues. From germline, CDR1 is LNHDA and CDR2 SQIVND (reference sequence). The CDR3 here is CASTHAGGPNTEAFF. In DNA, the CDR3 is TGTGCCAGTACCCACGCGGGGGGCCCGAACACTGAAGCTTTCTTT. Full variable domain (rest looked up from reference TRBV19 and TRBJ1-1): DGGITQSPKYLFRKEGQNVTLSCEQNLNHDAMYWYRQDPGQGLRLIYYSQIVNDFQKGDIAEGYSVSREKKESFPLTVTSAQKNPTAFYLCASTHAGGPNTEAFFGQGTRLTVV.

The count of this clone is one. The chain has TRBV2 and TRBJ1-2; no definite D call. CDR1 and CDR2 from the germline V gene are SNHLY and FYNNEI. This CDR3 has 15 amino acids. V was pared by 4 bases and J by 4 bases, with 16 bases between. The CDR3 loop reads CASSGSQPLLYGYTF. As DNA, the CDR3 is TGTGCCAGCAGTGGCTCACAACCACTACTCTATGGCTACACCTTC.

The rearrangement joins TRBV10-3 to TRBJ2-1; TRBD2 agrees at 9 bases. The ends lost 1 base at V and 10 bases at J; junction bases unmatched: 8. CDR1 and CDR2 (germline): ENHRY, SYGVKD. The CDR3 has 15 amino acids. Written as DNA, the CDR3 is TGTGCCATCAGTGAGTTCCGCGGGGGGGAGGTGGAGCAGTTCTTC. Amino acids: CAISEFRGGEVEQFF.